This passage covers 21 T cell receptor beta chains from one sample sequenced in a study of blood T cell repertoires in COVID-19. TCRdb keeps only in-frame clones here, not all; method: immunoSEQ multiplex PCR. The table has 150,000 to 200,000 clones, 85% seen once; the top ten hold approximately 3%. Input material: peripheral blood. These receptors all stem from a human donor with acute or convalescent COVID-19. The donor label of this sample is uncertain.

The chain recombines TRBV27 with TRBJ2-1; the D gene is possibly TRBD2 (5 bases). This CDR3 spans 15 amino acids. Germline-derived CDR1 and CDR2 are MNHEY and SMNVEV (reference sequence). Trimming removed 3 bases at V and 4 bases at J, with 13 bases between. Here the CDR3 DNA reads TGTGCCAGCAGTTTCGGATTCCGGGGATACAATGAGCAGTTCTTC. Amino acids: CASSFGFRGYNEQFF.

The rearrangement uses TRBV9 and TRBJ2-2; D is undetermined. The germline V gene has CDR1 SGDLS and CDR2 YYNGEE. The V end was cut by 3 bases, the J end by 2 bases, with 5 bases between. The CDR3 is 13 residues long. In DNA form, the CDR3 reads TGTGCCAGCAGCGCCACAAACACCGGGGAGCTGTTTTTT. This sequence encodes CASSATNTGELFF.

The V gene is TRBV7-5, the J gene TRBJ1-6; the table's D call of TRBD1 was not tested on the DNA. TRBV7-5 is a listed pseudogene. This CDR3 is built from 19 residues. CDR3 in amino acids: CVRKVCGGSLSSYNSPLHF. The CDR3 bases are TGTGTCAGAAAAGTTTGTGGGGGCTCCCTAAGCTCCTATAATTCACCCCTCCACTTT.

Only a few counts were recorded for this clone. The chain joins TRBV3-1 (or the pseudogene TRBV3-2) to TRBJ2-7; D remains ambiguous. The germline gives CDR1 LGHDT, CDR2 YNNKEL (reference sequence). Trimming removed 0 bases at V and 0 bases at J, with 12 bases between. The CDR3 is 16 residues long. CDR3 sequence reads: CASSQDGTYSSYEQYF. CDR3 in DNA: TGTGCCAGCAGCCAAGATGGCACTTACAGCTCCTACGAGCAGTACTTC.

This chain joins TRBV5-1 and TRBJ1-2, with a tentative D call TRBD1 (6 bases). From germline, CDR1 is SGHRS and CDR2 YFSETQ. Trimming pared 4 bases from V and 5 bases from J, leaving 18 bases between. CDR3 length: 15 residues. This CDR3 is CASSPGGGAGYGYTF. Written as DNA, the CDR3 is TGCGCCAGCAGCCCGGGGGGGGGCGCTGGGTATGGCTACACCTTC.

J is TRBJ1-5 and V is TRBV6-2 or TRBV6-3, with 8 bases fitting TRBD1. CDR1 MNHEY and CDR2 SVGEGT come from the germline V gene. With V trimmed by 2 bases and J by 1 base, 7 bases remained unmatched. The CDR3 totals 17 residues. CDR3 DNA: TGTGCCAGCAGTTACGCCCCAGGGGGCTGGAGCAATCAGCCCCAGCATTTT. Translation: CASSYAPGGWSNQPQHF.

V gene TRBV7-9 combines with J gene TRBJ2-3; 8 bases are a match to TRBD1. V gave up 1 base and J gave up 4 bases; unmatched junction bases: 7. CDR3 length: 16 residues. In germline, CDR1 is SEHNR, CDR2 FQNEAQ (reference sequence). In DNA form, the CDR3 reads TGTGCCAGCAGCTTAGGCCGATCAGGGGGCGCAGATACGCAGTATTTT. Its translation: CASSLGRSGGADTQYF.

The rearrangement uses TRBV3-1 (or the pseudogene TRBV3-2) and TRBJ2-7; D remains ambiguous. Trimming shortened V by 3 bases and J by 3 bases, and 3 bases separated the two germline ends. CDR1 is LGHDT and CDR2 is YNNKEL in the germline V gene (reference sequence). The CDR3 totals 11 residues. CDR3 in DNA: TGTGCCAGCAGCCATTACTACGAGCAGTACTTC. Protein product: CASSHYYEQYF.

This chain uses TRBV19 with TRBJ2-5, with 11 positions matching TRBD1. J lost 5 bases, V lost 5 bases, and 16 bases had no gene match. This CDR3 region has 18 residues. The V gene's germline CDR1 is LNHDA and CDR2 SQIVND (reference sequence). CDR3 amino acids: CASSPRTGGAGRSETQYF. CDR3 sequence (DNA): TGTGCCAGTAGTCCTAGGACAGGGGGCGCGGGTCGATCTGAGACCCAGTACTTC.

The CDR3 spells CASSQVGGGGTDTQYF. Written as DNA, the CDR3 is TGCGCCAGCAGCCAAGTAGGCGGGGGAGGCACAGATACGCAGTATTTT. This chain links TRBV4-3 with TRBJ2-3; 7 bases fit TRBD2. CDR3 length: 16 amino acids. Trimming cost V 1 base and J 1 base; bases outside gene matches: 5. Looked up from germline, CDR1 is LGHNA and CDR2 is YSLEER.

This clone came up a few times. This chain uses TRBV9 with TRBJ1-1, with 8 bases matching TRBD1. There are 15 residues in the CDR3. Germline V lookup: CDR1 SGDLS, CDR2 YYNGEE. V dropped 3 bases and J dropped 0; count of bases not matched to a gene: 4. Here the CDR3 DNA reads TGTGCCAGCAGCGCGCCGACAGGGGTGAACACTGAAGCTTTCTTT. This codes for CASSAPTGVNTEAFF.

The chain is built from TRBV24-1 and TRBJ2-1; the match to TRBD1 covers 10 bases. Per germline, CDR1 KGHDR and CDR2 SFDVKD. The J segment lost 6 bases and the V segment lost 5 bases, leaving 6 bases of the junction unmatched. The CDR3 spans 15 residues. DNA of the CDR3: TGTGCCACCAGTGTAGGGACAGGGGACATCAATGAGCAGTTCTTC. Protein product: CATSVGTGDINEQFF.

Here the CDR3 reads CASSFPGNNSPLHF. The CDR3 nucleotides are TGTGCCAGCAGTTTCCCAGGGAACAATTCACCCCTCCACTTT. The V gene is TRBV28, the J gene TRBJ1-6, with a weak D call TRBD1 (5 bases). CDR3 length equals 14 residues. CDR1 and CDR2 from the germline V gene are MDHEN and SYDVKM. V was cut by 3 bases and J by 7 bases, with 10 bases left in between.

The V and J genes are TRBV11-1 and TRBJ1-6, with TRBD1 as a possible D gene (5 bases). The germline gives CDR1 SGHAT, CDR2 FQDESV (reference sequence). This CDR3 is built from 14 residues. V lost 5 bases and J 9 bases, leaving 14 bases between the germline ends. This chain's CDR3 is CASSLTDLRSPLHF. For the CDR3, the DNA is TGTGCCAGCAGCCTGACAGATTTACGTTCACCCCTCCACTTT.

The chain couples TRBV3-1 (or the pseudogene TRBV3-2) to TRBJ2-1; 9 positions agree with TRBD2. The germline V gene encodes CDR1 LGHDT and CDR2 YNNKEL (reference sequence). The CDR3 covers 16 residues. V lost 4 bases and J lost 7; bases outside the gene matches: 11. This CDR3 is CASSPLLGAGGNEQFF. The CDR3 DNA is TGTGCCAGCAGCCCCCTCTTAGGAGCGGGGGGTAATGAGCAGTTCTTC.

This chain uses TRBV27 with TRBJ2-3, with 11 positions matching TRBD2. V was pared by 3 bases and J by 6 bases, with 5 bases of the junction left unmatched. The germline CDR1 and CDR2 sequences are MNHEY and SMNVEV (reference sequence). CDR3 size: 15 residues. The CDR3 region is CASSFLAGGLDTQYF. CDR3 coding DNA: TGTGCCAGCAGTTTTTTAGCGGGGGGGCTTGATACGCAGTATTTT.

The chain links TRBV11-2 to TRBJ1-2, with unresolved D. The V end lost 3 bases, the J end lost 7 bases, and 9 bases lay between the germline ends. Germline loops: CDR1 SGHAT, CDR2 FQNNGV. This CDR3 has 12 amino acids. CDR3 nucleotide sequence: TGTGCCAGCAGCTTGGGAGGCGCTGGCTACACCTTC. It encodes CASSLGGAGYTF.

The CDR3 nucleotides are TGTGCCAGTAGTCATCAGGGCGTCTACGAGCAGTACTTC. Translated: CASSHQGVYEQYF. The rearrangement links TRBV19 to TRBJ2-7; possible D gene TRBD1, 5 bases. Germline-derived CDR1 and CDR2 are LNHDA and SQIVND (reference sequence). Trimming shortened V by 5 bases and J by 3 bases, and 11 bases separated the two germline ends. The CDR3 has 13 residues.

The CDR3 region is CASSFTGSEQYF. The CDR3 DNA is TGTGCCAGCAGCTTTACAGGGTCCGAGCAGTACTTC. J is TRBJ2-7 and V is TRBV5-6; TRBD1 is a possible D gene (6 bases). CDR1 is SGHDT, CDR2 YYEEEE, per germline. The CDR3 spans 12 residues. Deletions cut 2 bases from V and 6 bases from J, with 9 bases between.

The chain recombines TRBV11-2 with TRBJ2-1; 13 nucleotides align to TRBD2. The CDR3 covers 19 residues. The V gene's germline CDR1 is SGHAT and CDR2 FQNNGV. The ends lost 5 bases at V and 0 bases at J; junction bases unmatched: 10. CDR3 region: CASSPRLAGGGSSYNEQFF. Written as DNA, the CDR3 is TGTGCCAGCAGCCCCCGACTAGCGGGGGGAGGCAGCTCCTACAATGAGCAGTTCTTC.

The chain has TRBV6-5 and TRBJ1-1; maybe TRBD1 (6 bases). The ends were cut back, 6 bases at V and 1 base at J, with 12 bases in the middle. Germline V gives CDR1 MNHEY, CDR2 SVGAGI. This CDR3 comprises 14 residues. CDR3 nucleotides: TGTGCCAGCAGACCCCAACAGGGGAACACTGAAGCTTTCTTT. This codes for CASRPQQGNTEAFF.